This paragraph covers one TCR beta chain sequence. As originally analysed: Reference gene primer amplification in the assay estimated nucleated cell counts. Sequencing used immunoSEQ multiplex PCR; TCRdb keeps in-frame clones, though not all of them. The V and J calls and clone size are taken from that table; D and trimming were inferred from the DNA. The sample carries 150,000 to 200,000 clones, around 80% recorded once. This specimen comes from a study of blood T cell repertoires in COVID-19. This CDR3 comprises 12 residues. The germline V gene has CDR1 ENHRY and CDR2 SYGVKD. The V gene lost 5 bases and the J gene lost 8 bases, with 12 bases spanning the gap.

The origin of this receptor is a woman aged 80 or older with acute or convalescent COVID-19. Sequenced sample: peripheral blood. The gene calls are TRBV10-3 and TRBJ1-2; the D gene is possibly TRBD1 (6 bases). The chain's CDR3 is CAISRGAEGYTF. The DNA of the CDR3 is TGTGCCATCAGTCGGGGGGCGGAAGGCTACACCTTC.